The clone carrying this T cell receptor (beta chain) was detected only a few times. This sample was taken from a study of blood T cell repertoires in COVID-19. Background on the study: COVID-19 samples collected from the United States, Italy and Spain covered acute and convalescent phases. T cells, B-cell-depleted T cells, or PBMCs provided the cDNA or gDNA that served as material.

Authors' data handling: Scientists estimated how many nucleated cells there were by amplifying reference gene primers. Produced via immunoSEQ multiplex PCR; TCRdb's table is partial and in-frame only. The D gene and trimming were derived from the DNA, and the V and J assignments and clone size from that table. The data hold approximately 70,000 clones, with approximately 83% observed a single time. The CDR3 extends over 14 amino acids. CDR1 SGDLS and CDR2 YYNGEE come from the germline V gene. Trimming at V came to 4 bases and at J to 3 bases, leaving 4 bases not matched to a gene. The clonotype comes from a woman in her sixties with acute or convalescent COVID-19. The chain is built from TRBV9 and TRBJ2-3; 8 bases map to TRBD1. The sample taken for sequencing was peripheral blood. The CDR3 loop reads CASSIGQGTDTQYF. CDR3 nucleotide sequence: TGTGCCAGCAGCATAGGACAGGGTACAGATACGCAGTATTTT.